Listed below are T cell receptor beta chains from one sample, sequenced in a study of regulatory T cells in long-lasting Graves disease. One entry per CDR3 protein, called by TCRdb with MiXCR from the multiplex PCR reads. The data show 510,000 or so distinct CDR3 sequences, about 12% seen once. The same sample was also used in a study of T cells in Graves' hyperthyroidism and ophthalmopathy.

Sequencing was performed on peripheral blood mononuclear cells (PBMCs), taken at new diagnosis, from a patient treated with antithyroid drugs. The receptors come from a woman aged 25 to 39 with Graves disease. The CDR3 runs from the conserved cysteine through the conserved F or W. Each record gives: clone size, J gene, D gene, V gene, CDR3 DNA, CDR3 protein. A D gene is named only where the DNA matches it firmly. Clone size, where shown, is once, few, many, or a class for clones that have expanded.

- | TRBJ2-7 | - | TRBV30 | TGTGCCTGGAGTCAAACCCCCGGCTCCTACGAGCAGTACTTC | CAWSQTPGSYEQYF
many | TRBJ2-7 | TRBD2 | TRBV6-5 | TGTGCCAGCAGTTATTCGATAGCGGGAGTCTTGGAGCAGTACTTC | CASSYSIAGVLEQYF
few | TRBJ2-7 | - | TRBV14 | TGTGCCAGCAGCCAAGGGCCGGGCGGAAGGGAGGTTACCTACGAGCAGTACTTC | CASSQGPGGREVTYEQYF
few | TRBJ2-1 | - | TRBV5-1 | TGCGCCAGCAGCCCCCGGGGCGGCGTGGACGGGTTCTTC | CASSPRGGVDGFF
many | TRBJ2-5 | - | TRBV28 | TGTGCCAGCAGTTTCGGGTACGAGGAGACCCAGTACTTC | CASSFGYEETQYF
- | TRBJ2-7 | TRBD2 | TRBV6-2/TRBV6-3 | TGTGCCAGCAGCTCCTTAGCGGGACGGGGAGGCCACGAGCAGTACTTC | CASSSLAGRGGHEQYF
many | TRBJ2-7 | TRBD2 | TRBV13 | TGTGCCAGCAGCTTAGCCAGCGGGAGTTACGAGCAGTACTTC | CASSLASGSYEQYF
few | TRBJ2-1 | TRBD2 | TRBV5-5 | TGTGCCAGCAGCTTGGGGACTAGCGGGAGACCCCGGGGGAATGAGCAGTTCTTC | CASSLGTSGRPRGNEQFF
- | TRBJ2-4 | TRBD2 | TRBV6-5 | TGTGCCAGCAGTTATTCTAGCGGGTTGGGGGAATACGGCATTCAGTACTTC | CASSYSSGLGEYGIQYF
many | TRBJ2-3 | - | TRBV2 | TGTGCCAGCAGTGAGCTAGCGCCAGGCACAGATACGCAGTATTTT | CASSELAPGTDTQYF
many | TRBJ2-7 | - | TRBV28 | TGTGCCAGCACCCGCCGGGGCGCCTACGAGCAGTACTTC | CASTRRGAYEQYF
many | TRBJ2-7 | TRBD2 | TRBV10-1 | TGCGCCAGCAGTGTCCTACTAGCGGGAGCGTCCTACGAGCAGTACTTC | CASSVLLAGASYEQYF
many | TRBJ1-2 | - | TRBV27 | TGTGCCAGCAGTTTATCCCTCCGGGGGGCAAACTATGGCTACACCTTC | CASSLSLRGANYGYTF
many | TRBJ2-3 | TRBD2 | TRBV20-1 | TGCAGTGCTAGAGATCGGGAGGCGGGAGGGAGGCGCACAGATACGCAGTATTTT | CSARDREAGGRRTDTQYF
many | TRBJ1-5 | - | TRBV27 | TGTGCCAGCAGTTTCCGGCAGGGTAGCAATCAGCCCCAGCATTTT | CASSFRQGSNQPQHF
many | TRBJ2-1 | - | TRBV11-2 | TGTGCCAGCAGCTTTGACGTGAGCTACGGGAACAATGAGCAGTTCTTC | CASSFDVSYGNNEQFF
- | TRBJ1-2 | - | TRBV7-8 | TGTGCCAGCAGCTCCTGGGACTTTGGCTACACCTTC | CASSSWDFGYTF
many | TRBJ2-3 | TRBD2 | TRBV11-2 | TGTGCCAGCAGCCCCTCTAGCGGGAGTGGAGATACGCAGTATTTT | CASSPSSGSGDTQYF
many | TRBJ2-5 | TRBD2 | TRBV3-1 | TGTGCCAGCAGCCAAGATCAGGGACTAGTAAGTCAAGAGACCCAGTACTTC | CASSQDQGLVSQETQYF
many | TRBJ2-5 | - | TRBV20-1 | TGCAGTGCCCGGAGTTACTCAGGGGATTCGGGCCAAGAGACCCAGTACTTC | CSARSYSGDSGQETQYF
- | TRBJ2-3 | - | TRBV27 | TGTGCCAGCAGTTTAATACCCACCAACACAGATACGCAGTATTTT | CASSLIPTNTDTQYF
- | TRBJ1-3 | - | TRBV9 | TGTGCCAGCAGCGTAGGGGGGGCTACTGGAAACACCATATATTTT | CASSVGGATGNTIYF
many | TRBJ2-1 | - | TRBV28 | TGTGCCAGCAGACTCGGACGGAGCTCCTACAATGAGCAGTTCTTC | CASRLGRSSYNEQFF
few | TRBJ2-7 | TRBD1 | TRBV20-1 | TGCAGTGCTACCAGCCCCTTCCGGGACAGAGCATCCTACGAGCAGTACTTC | CSATSPFRDRASYEQYF
- | TRBJ2-2 | TRBD1 | TRBV7-2 | TGTGCCAGCAGCCACTCCGGGACAGCCAACACCGGGGAGCTGTTTTTT | CASSHSGTANTGELFF
- | TRBJ2-3 | TRBD2 | TRBV5-5 | TGTGCCAGCAGCTTGCCAGCGGGAGAGGCAGATACGCAGTATTTT | CASSLPAGEADTQYF
- | TRBJ1-6 | - | TRBV4-2 | TGTGCCAGCAGCCAAGATGATAGGGGTAATTCACCCCTCCACTTT | CASSQDDRGNSPLHF
- | TRBJ2-5 | TRBD2 | TRBV19 | TGTGCCAGTAGTAACTCCGGGACTAGAATCCAAGAGACCCAGTACTTC | CASSNSGTRIQETQYF
many | TRBJ2-1 | - | TRBV12-5 | TGTGCTAGTGGTTTGGACCCCAGAGAGGCGAAGGGGGACGATGAGCAGTTCTTC | CASGLDPREAKGDDEQFF
many | TRBJ1-4 | - | TRBV11-2 | TGTGCCAGCAGCTTAGATTCGGCTAATGAAAAACTGTTTTTT | CASSLDSANEKLFF
many | TRBJ1-2 | - | TRBV6-5 | TGTGCCAGCAGTTACTCAGGACAGAGGAGCTATGGCTACACCTTC | CASSYSGQRSYGYTF
- | TRBJ1-5 | TRBD1 | TRBV5-8 | TGTGCCAGCAGCTTGGGTTGGGACAGGGGCAATCAGCCCCAGCATTTT | CASSLGWDRGNQPQHF
few | TRBJ1-5 | TRBD1 | TRBV6-9 | TGTGCCAGCAGTTACAACCAGGGGGCCGTCAGCCAGCCCCAGCATTTT | CASSYNQGAVSQPQHF
many | TRBJ2-5 | - | TRBV7-9 | TGTGCCAGCAGACGGACTGCGGAGACCCAGTACTTC | CASRRTAETQYF
few | TRBJ2-3 | - | TRBV7-3 | TGTGCCAGCAGCTCGTGGGGGCAGAGAGATACGCAGTATTTT | CASSSWGQRDTQYF
many | TRBJ1-1 | TRBD1 | TRBV12-3/TRBV12-4 | TGTGCCAGCAGTGGCTCAAGAGGGGGCGCGAACACTGAAGCTTTCTTT | CASSGSRGGANTEAFF
- | TRBJ1-3 | - | TRBV6-1 | TGTGCCAGCACCAAGGGAGGGTCGGATGGGGGAAACACCATATATTTT | CASTKGGSDGGNTIYF
many | TRBJ1-2 | - | TRBV2 | TGTGCCAGCAGTGCGTCCGGACACCTTTATGGCTACACCTTC | CASSASGHLYGYTF
many | TRBJ1-6 | - | TRBV6-5 | TGTGCCAGCAGTTACGAGGGCTATAATTCACCCCTCCACTTT | CASSYEGYNSPLHF
few | TRBJ2-7 | TRBD2 | TRBV20-1 | TGCAGTGCTAGAGATCCGCGGACTAGCGGGAGAGGCGAGCAGTACTTC | CSARDPRTSGRGEQYF
few | TRBJ1-2 | - | TRBV20-1 | TGCAGTGCTAGAGACCCAGGGGTCTATGGCTACACCTTC | CSARDPGVYGYTF
many | TRBJ1-5 | - | TRBV20-1 | TGCAGTGTAGCAGGGGATAGCAATCAGCCCCAGCATTTT | CSVAGDSNQPQHF
many | TRBJ2-3 | TRBD2 | TRBV7-3 | TGTGCCAGCAGCTCAGGGACTAGCGGCACAGATACGCAGTATTTT | CASSSGTSGTDTQYF
- | TRBJ2-7 | - | TRBV12-3/TRBV12-4 | TGTGCCAGCAGTCCTCAGCAGTTATTCTCCTACGAGCAGTACTTC | CASSPQQLFSYEQYF
few | TRBJ2-7 | TRBD2 | TRBV6-2/TRBV6-3 | TGTGCCAGCAGTTACGGCAAACTAGCGGGAGTCCCCTCCTACGAGCAGTACTTC | CASSYGKLAGVPSYEQYF
many | TRBJ2-1 | TRBD2 | TRBV11-2 | TGTGCCAGCAGCCCCTGGCACCTAGCGGGAGGCTACAATGAGCAGTTCTTC | CASSPWHLAGGYNEQFF
many | TRBJ1-4 | - | TRBV5-1 | TGCGCCAGCAGCTTCCAAGGAGATGAAAAACTGTTTTTT | CASSFQGDEKLFF
many | TRBJ2-6 | - | TRBV6-1 | TGTGCCAGCGGACGGTTGTCTGGGGCCAACGTCCTGACTTTC | CASGRLSGANVLTF
- | TRBJ2-1 | - | TRBV27 | TGTGCCAGCAGTTTGAACGGGGATGACAATGAGCAGTTCTTC | CASSLNGDDNEQFF
many | TRBJ2-1 | - | TRBV7-7 | TGTGCTAGCAGCCGGAGCCTAGGGGACAATGAGCAGTTCTTC | CASSRSLGDNEQFF